This T cell receptor (beta chain) was sequenced during a study of identical twins. Unique molecular identifiers were present on the cDNA, and a universal primer site came from template switching. Each CDR3 protein is one row after TCRdb ran MiXCR on the 5' RACE reads. Of 400,000 to 600,000 distinct CDR3 sequences listed, 20% to 25% are singletons. Broader study findings: Insertions ran lower in abundant cord blood beta clonotypes, though not in memory repertoires.

This clonotype was detected only a few times. What it binds is unknown. The germline CDR1 and CDR2 sequences are SGHTA and FQGNSA. V was trimmed by 5 bases and J by 0 bases, leaving 14 bases between them. This CDR3 has 16 residues. Another study also made use of these data, one on yellow fever vaccine responses in identical twins.

The chain combines TRBV7-2 with TRBJ2-1; tentative D call: TRBD1 (5 bases). The sample consisted of CD4+ T cells sorted from blood. The clonotype comes from a woman between 18 and 29 years old in good health. Here the CDR3 DNA reads TGTGCCAGCAGCCCCAGGGCTAAACTCTCCTACAATGAGCAGTTCTTC. Its protein is CASSPRAKLSYNEQFF.